These 9 T cell receptor beta chains originate from one sample sequenced in a study of T cells after yellow fever vaccination. MiXCR, run by TCRdb on the 5' RACE reads, gives a single entry per CDR3 protein. The sample yields 250,000 to 350,000 distinct CDR3 sequences, around 6.8% seen once. The sequences come from PBMCs, collected about 49 days after the first yellow fever vaccination. Source of these receptors: a man between 18 and 29 years old who received the YFV17D yellow fever vaccine.

This clonotype was found a few times. DNA of the CDR3: TGCAGTGCCGGGACTAGCGGGGGTTACGAGCAGTACTTC. As protein: CSAGTSGGYEQYF. The chain links TRBV20-1 to TRBJ2-7, with 14 bases aligning to TRBD2. The germline V gene has CDR1 DFQATT and CDR2 SNEGSKA (reference sequence). The V segment lost 6 bases and the J segment 4 bases; nucleotides outside the gene matches: 2. The CDR3 runs to 13 residues.

This clonotype appeared a few times. V is TRBV12-3 or TRBV12-4 and J is TRBJ2-1, with D possibly being TRBD1 (6 bases). V was clipped by 2 bases and J by 7 bases, with 9 bases between them. The CDR3 contains 13 residues. The chain's CDR3 is CASSLNRANEQFF. CDR3 DNA sequence: TGTGCCAGCAGTTTAAACAGGGCAAATGAGCAGTTCTTC.

This clonotype was recorded a few times. The chain uses TRBV7-9 and TRBJ2-5; a weak D match, TRBD2 (5 bases). This CDR3 contains 15 residues. Trimming cost V 1 base and J 5 bases, with 14 bases left between them. Germline V gene lookup returns CDR1 SEHNR and CDR2 FQNEAQ (reference sequence). The CDR3 spells CASSLVPSPFETQYF. The CDR3 region has the DNA TGTGCCAGCAGCTTAGTGCCTAGCCCTTTCGAGACCCAGTACTTC.

A few counts support this clonotype. The genes are TRBV28 and TRBJ2-2; 7 bases are shared with TRBD1. The CDR3 is made up of 15 amino acids. Germline values: CDR1 MDHEN, CDR2 SYDVKM. The V and J ends lost 6 bases and 4 bases, in that order; junction bases with no gene match: 8. As DNA, the CDR3 is TGTGCCAGCAGCCTAGGGGACAGAGCCACCGGGGAGCTGTTTTTT. It encodes CASSLGDRATGELFF.

This rearrangement joins TRBV7-3 to TRBJ2-5; D may be TRBD1 (5 bases). CDR1 SGHTA and CDR2 FQGTGA come from the germline V gene. Trimming took 5 bases from V and 1 from J, leaving 8 bases between them. CDR3 size: 13 residues. The CDR3 spells CASSPRVQETQYF. CDR3 in DNA: TGTGCCAGCAGCCCCAGGGTCCAAGAGACCCAGTACTTC.

J is TRBJ2-5 and V is TRBV9, with no clear D. Per germline, CDR1 SGDLS and CDR2 YYNGEE. The CDR3 is 13 amino acids. Deletions cut 0 bases from V and 4 bases from J, with 7 bases between. CDR3: CASSVDRAETQYF. The CDR3 DNA is TGTGCCAGCAGCGTAGACCGGGCAGAGACCCAGTACTTC. Complete variable domain (other parts from reference TRBV9 and TRBJ2-5): DSGVTQTPKHLITATGQRVTLRCSPRSGDLSVYWYQQSLDQGLQFLIQYYNGEERAKGNILERFSAQQFPDLHSELNLSSLELGDSALYFCASSVDRAETQYFGPGTRLLVL.

This CDR3 reads CANLAGVGQFF. The DNA for the CDR3 is TGTGCCAATCTAGCGGGGGTAGGGCAGTTCTTC. The chain links TRBV2 to TRBJ2-1; 10 nucleotides align to TRBD2. V lost 10 bases, J lost 12 bases, and 6 bases stayed unmatched. The germline CDR1 and CDR2 sequences are SNHLY and FYNNEI. CDR3 length: 11 residues. Using reference TRBV2 and TRBJ2-1 for the parts outside the CDR3, the full variable domain is EPEVTQTPSHQVTQMGQEVILRCVPISNHLYFYWYRQILGQKVEFLVSFYNNEISEKSEIFDDQFSVERPDGSNFTLKIRSTKLEDSAMYFCANLAGVGQFFGPGTRLTVL.

This clonotype was detected only a few times. The J gene is TRBJ1-1, the V gene TRBV6-5, with D possibly being TRBD1 (6 bases). The length of the CDR3 is 13 residues. The germline V gene encodes CDR1 MNHEY and CDR2 SVGAGI. Trimming pared 3 bases from V and 5 bases from J, leaving 10 bases between. The DNA for the CDR3 is TGTGCCAGCAGTTATAACAGGGAAACTGAAGCTTTCTTT. It yields the protein CASSYNRETEAFF.

This clonotype was found a few times. The V and J genes are TRBV7-2 and TRBJ2-1; 14 bases fit TRBD2. V trimming: 5 bases; J trimming: 9 bases; junction bases outside the gene matches: 6. In germline, CDR1 is SGHTA, CDR2 FQGNSA. This CDR3 spans 15 amino acids. In nucleotides, the CDR3 is TGTGCCAGCAGCGTGGGCGGACTAGCGGGGGGTGAGCAGTTCTTC. It codes for CASSVGGLAGGEQFF.